These T cell receptor beta chains were read from a single sample in a study of siplizumab effects on memory and regulatory T cells. Repertoires were generated with immunoSEQ multiplex PCR, while TCRdb's copy carries only in-frame clones and drops some. The sample consists of 80,000 to 130,000 clones, about nine tenths of them appearing once. Input material: CD4+ T cells sorted from blood. The receptors stem from a human donor in good health. Some clones in this sample may be carry-over from other donors' samples. Both conserved end residues are part of each CDR3. Each record gives: CDR3 length, D gene, clone size, J gene, V gene, CDR3 protein, CDR3 DNA. A D gene is named only where the DNA matches it firmly. Clone size appears in some rows only: once, few, many, or a class for an expanded clone.

14 . . TRBJ2-1 TRBV9 CASSARQYDNEQFF TGTGCCAGCAGCGCACGACAATATGACAATGAGCAGTTCTTC
14 . . TRBJ1-5 TRBV28 CASSPRASNQPQHF TGTGCCAGCAGCCCCCGGGCGAGCAATCAGCCCCAGCATTTT
11 . few TRBJ1-2 TRBV15 CATSTLSGYTF TGTGCCACCAGCACTCTTAGTGGCTACACCTTC
14 . . TRBJ2-4 TRBV2 CASSEAGAKNIQYF TGTGCCAGCTCCGAGGCGGGAGCCAAAAACATTCAGTACTTC
13 TRBD2 . TRBJ2-7 TRBV29-1 CSVKISGRGEQYF TGCAGCGTTAAGATTAGCGGGAGAGGAGAGCAGTACTTC
13 TRBD1 . TRBJ2-7 TRBV2 CASDGTGGLEQYF TGTGCCAGCGACGGGACAGGGGGCCTCGAGCAGTACTTC
11 . . TRBJ2-7 TRBV20-1 CSAARSYEQYF TGCAGTGCAGCCCGTTCGTACGAGCAGTACTTC
13 . . TRBJ2-2 TRBV7-3 CASSSGRGGELFF TGTGCCAGCAGCTCTGGGCGTGGCGGGGAGCTGTTTTTT
15 . . TRBJ1-2 TRBV5-4 CASSFISQDGDGYTF TGTGCCAGCAGCTTCATATCGCAGGATGGGGATGGCTACACCTTC
15 . . TRBJ2-7 TRBV25-1 CASSDAVVLPYEQYF TGTGCCAGCAGTGATGCGGTAGTACTTCCCTACGAGCAGTACTTC
16 TRBD1 . TRBJ2-7 TRBV27 CASSSGQWGQGYEQYF TGTGCCAGCAGTTCGGGACAGTGGGGTCAAGGCTACGAGCAGTACTTC
15 TRBD2 . TRBJ2-3 TRBV5-1 CASSLAGTSSDTQYF TGCGCCAGCAGCTTGGCCGGGACTAGTTCGGATACGCAGTATTTT
12 . . TRBJ2-7 TRBV9 CASSDHLDVQYF TGTGCCAGCAGCGATCACCTCGATGTGCAGTACTTC
15 TRBD1 . TRBJ1-2 TRBV25-1 CASSEPGTGNYGYTF TGTGCCAGCAGTGAACCCGGGACAGGGAACTATGGCTACACCTTC
13 . . TRBJ2-1 TRBV6-1 CASSANRVGEQFF TGTGCCAGCAGTGCGAACAGGGTCGGTGAGCAGTTCTTC
18 . . TRBJ1-2 TRBV29-1 CSVLLRDHSQEGNYGYTF TGCAGCGTTTTATTGAGAGACCACTCCCAAGAGGGGAACTATGGCTACACCTTC
13 TRBD1 . TRBJ1-2 TRBV19 CASSMTGNYGYTF TGTGCCAGTAGTATGACAGGGAACTATGGCTACACCTTC
14 . once TRBJ2-2 TRBV15 CATSELSGAGELFF TGTGCCACCAGCGAACTTTCGGGGGCCGGGGAGCTGTTTTTT
14 . . TRBJ1-1 TRBV10-3 CAISGNKEGSEAFF TGTGCCATCAGTGGTAACAAAGAGGGCTCTGAAGCTTTCTTT
15 . . TRBJ2-7 TRBV2 CASRYDPPLSYEQYF TGTGCCAGCAGATACGACCCGCCTCTCTCCTACGAGCAGTACTTC
14 . . TRBJ2-7 TRBV7-3 CASSLFAGPYEQYF TGTGCCAGCAGCTTATTTGCAGGACCCTACGAGCAGTACTTC
16 TRBD2 . TRBJ2-7 TRBV7-6 CASSLVPRPGTSAVKF TGTGCCAGCAGCTTAGTTCCTAGGCCCGGGACTAGCGCGGTAAAGTTC
14 TRBD1 . TRBJ1-1 TRBV10-3 CAITRQGRNTEAFF TGTGCCATCACAAGACAGGGGCGGAACACTGAAGCTTTCTTT
15 TRBD1 . TRBJ2-7 TRBV2 CASSHGDRGLYEQYF TGTGCCAGCAGTCACGGGGACAGGGGACTGTACGAGCAGTACTTC
15 TRBD2 . TRBJ2-7 TRBV6-5 CASTSLSGRGYEQYF TGTGCCAGCACCTCCCTGAGCGGGAGAGGCTACGAGCAGTACTTC
15 . . TRBJ2-2 TRBV29-1 CSPGGGTPFSGELFF TGCAGCCCGGGGGGCGGCACCCCTTTTTCCGGGGAGCTGTTTTTT
16 TRBD2 . TRBJ2-1 TRBV25-1 CASSVAGGLITNEQFF TGTGCCAGCAGTGTAGCGGGAGGGCTCATAACCAATGAGCAGTTCTTC
13 TRBD1 . TRBJ2-7 TRBV11-2 CASSFNRGPEQYF TGTGCCAGCAGCTTCAACAGGGGGCCCGAGCAGTACTTC
16 TRBD1 . TRBJ1-2 TRBV19 CASSSSLTGGNYGYTF TGTGCCAGTAGTAGCTCCCTGACAGGGGGGAACTATGGCTACACCTTC
16 TRBD1 . TRBJ1-2 TRBV10-3 CAISPGQGIDNYGYTF TGTGCCATCAGTCCGGGACAGGGGATCGATAACTATGGCTACACCTTC
17 . . TRBJ1-3 TRBV7-3 CASSLISWRSSGNTIYF TGTGCCAGCAGCTTAATATCTTGGCGAAGCTCTGGAAACACCATATATTTT
14 . few TRBJ1-2 TRBV5-1 CASSLAVDLYGYTF TGCGCCAGCAGCTTGGCCGTGGACCTATATGGCTACACCTTC
13 . . TRBJ1-1 TRBV2 CASNEGLNTEAFF TGTGCCAGCAACGAGGGCTTGAACACTGAAGCTTTCTTT
14 . . TRBJ2-3 TRBV11-2 CASSLAGITDTQYF TGTGCCAGCAGCTTGGCGGGAATCACAGATACGCAGTATTTT
16 TRBD2 . TRBJ2-7 TRBV7-2 CASSLEGLAGLYEQYF TGTGCCAGCAGCTTAGAGGGGTTAGCGGGACTCTACGAGCAGTACTTC
13 . . TRBJ1-2 TRBV19 CASKLSGTHGYTF TGTGCCAGTAAGTTATCGGGAACGCATGGCTACACCTTC
14 . . TRBJ1-5 TRBV28 CASSLSGMNQPQHF TGTGCCAGCAGTTTATCGGGGATGAATCAGCCCCAGCATTTT
12 . . TRBJ1-5 TRBV15 CATSRVNQPQHF TGTGCCACCAGCAGAGTCAATCAGCCCCAGCATTTT
14 . . TRBJ1-1 TRBV7-9 CASSLRRERDEAFF TGTGCCAGCAGCTTACGGAGGGAACGAGATGAAGCTTTCTTT
15 . . TRBJ2-3 TRBV12-5 CASGLGQFGTDTQYF TGTGCTAGTGGTTTGGGACAGTTTGGCACAGATACGCAGTATTTT
15 TRBD2 . TRBJ2-1 TRBV7-9 CASSFTGGPSDEQFF TGTGCCAGCAGCTTTACGGGAGGGCCTAGCGATGAGCAGTTCTTC
13 TRBD1 once TRBJ2-4 TRBV10-3 CAISKDRVGIQYF TGTGCCATCAGTAAGGACAGGGTAGGCATTCAGTACTTC
11 . few TRBJ2-1 TRBV2 CASEGRNEQFF TGTGCCAGCGAGGGGAGGAATGAGCAGTTCTTC
15 . . TRBJ2-3 TRBV6-1 CASRTVMISADTQYF TGTGCCAGCAGGACCGTGATGATTAGCGCAGATACGCAGTATTTT
15 . . TRBJ2-6 TRBV27 CASSRGNSGANVLTF TGTGCCAGCAGTCGGGGAAACTCTGGGGCCAACGTCCTGACTTTC
14 . . TRBJ2-3 TRBV5-8 CASSLALVTDTQYF TGTGCCAGCAGCTTGGCCCTAGTCACAGATACGCAGTATTTT